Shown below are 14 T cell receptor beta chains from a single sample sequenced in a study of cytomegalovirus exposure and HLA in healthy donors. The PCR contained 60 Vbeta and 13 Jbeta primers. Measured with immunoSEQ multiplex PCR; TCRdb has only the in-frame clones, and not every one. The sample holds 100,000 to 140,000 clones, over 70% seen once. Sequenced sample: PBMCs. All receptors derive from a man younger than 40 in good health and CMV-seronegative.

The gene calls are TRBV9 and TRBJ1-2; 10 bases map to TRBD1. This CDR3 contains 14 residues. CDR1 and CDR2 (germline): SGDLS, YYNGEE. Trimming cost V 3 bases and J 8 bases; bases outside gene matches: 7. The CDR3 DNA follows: TGTGCCAGCAGCGCAGGGGACAGGGGCGGGGGCTACACCTTC. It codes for CASSAGDRGGGYTF. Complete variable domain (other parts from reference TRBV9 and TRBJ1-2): DSGVTQTPKHLITATGQRVTLRCSPRSGDLSVYWYQQSLDQGLQFLIQYYNGEERAKGNILERFSAQQFPDLHSELNLSSLELGDSALYFCASSAGDRGGGYTFGSGTRLTVV.

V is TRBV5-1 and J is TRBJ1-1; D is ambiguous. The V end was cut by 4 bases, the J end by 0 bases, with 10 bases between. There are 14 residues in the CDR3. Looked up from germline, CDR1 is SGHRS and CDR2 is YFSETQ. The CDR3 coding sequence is TGCGCCAGCAGCCCCTTACGAGTGAACACTGAAGCTTTCTTT. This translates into CASSPLRVNTEAFF.

CDR3 region: CAWSVRSPSYEQYF. CDR3 nucleotide sequence: TGTGCCTGGAGTGTACGAAGCCCCTCCTACGAGCAGTACTTC. This chain uses TRBV30 with TRBJ2-7; D is ambiguous. Germline-derived CDR1 and CDR2 are GTSNPN and SVGIG (reference sequence). Between the trimmed V and J ends, which lost 0 bases and 0 bases, there was a span of 9 bases. There are 14 residues in the CDR3. Based on the CDR3 plus reference TRBV30 and TRBJ2-7, the full variable domain is SQTIHQWPATLVQPVGSPLSLECTVEGTSNPNLYWYRQAAGRGLQLLFYSVGIGQISSEVPQNLSASRPQDRQFILSSKKLLLSDSGFYLCAWSVRSPSYEQYFGPGTRLTVT.

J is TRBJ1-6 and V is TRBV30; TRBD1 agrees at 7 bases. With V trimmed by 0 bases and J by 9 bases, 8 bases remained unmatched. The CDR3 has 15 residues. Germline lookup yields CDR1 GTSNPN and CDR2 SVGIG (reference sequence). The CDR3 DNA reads TGTGCCTGGAGTGTCGCAAAGGGGGCTGGTTCACCCCTCCACTTT. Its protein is CAWSVAKGAGSPLHF.

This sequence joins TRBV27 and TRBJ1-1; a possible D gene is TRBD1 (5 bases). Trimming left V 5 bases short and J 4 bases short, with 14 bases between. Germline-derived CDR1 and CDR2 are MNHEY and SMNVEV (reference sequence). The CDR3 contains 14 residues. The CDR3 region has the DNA TGTGCCAGCAGTCCCCGTCAGGGAGGCACTGAAGCTTTCTTT. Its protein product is CASSPRQGGTEAFF.

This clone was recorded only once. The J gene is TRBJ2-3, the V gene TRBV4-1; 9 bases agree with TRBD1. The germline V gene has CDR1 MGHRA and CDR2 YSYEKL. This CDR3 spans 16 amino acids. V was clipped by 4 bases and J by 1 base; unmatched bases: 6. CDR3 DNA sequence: TGCGCCAGCAGCCCGATACAGGGGGCCCGCACAGATACGCAGTATTTT. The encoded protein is CASSPIQGARTDTQYF.

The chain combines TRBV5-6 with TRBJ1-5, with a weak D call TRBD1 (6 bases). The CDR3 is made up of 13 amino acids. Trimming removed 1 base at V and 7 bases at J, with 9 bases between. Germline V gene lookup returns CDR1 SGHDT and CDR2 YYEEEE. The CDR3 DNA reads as TGTGCCAGCAGCTTGCGGGACAAACAGCCCCAGCATTTT. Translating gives CASSLRDKQPQHF.

CDR3 nucleotides: TGTGCCTGGAGGGGCCGGGACAGGGCCTACGAGCAGTACTTC. It encodes CAWRGRDRAYEQYF. The rearrangement uses TRBV30 and TRBJ2-7, with TRBD1 matching over 9 bases. The CDR3 contains 14 residues. Trimming took 3 bases from V and 2 from J; bases not matched to a gene: 5. CDR1 is GTSNPN, CDR2 SVGIG, per germline (reference sequence).

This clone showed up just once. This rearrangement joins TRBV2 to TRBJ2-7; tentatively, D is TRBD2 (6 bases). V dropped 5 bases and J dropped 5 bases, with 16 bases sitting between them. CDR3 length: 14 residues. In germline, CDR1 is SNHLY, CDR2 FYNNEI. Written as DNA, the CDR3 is TGTGCCAGCAGTTGGGGGGTCACCCGGGACGAGCAGTACTTC. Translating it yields CASSWGVTRDEQYF.

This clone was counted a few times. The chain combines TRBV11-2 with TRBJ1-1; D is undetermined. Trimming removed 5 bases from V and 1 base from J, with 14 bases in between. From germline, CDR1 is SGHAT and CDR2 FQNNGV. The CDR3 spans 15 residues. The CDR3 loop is CASSPRAGSNTEAFF. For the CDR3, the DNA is TGTGCCAGCAGCCCGCGGGCGGGCTCGAACACTGAAGCTTTCTTT.

The CDR3 sequence: CAPRKAGDSTGELFF. The CDR3 nucleotides are TGTGCCCCCCGGAAGGCGGGAGACTCTACCGGGGAGCTGTTTTTT. This chain joins TRBV7-9 and TRBJ2-2; 7 bases fit TRBD2. With 11 bases clipped from V and 5 bases from J, the junction kept 14 bases outside the gene matches. The CDR3 extends over 15 amino acids. Germline-derived CDR1 and CDR2 are SEHNR and FQNEAQ (reference sequence).

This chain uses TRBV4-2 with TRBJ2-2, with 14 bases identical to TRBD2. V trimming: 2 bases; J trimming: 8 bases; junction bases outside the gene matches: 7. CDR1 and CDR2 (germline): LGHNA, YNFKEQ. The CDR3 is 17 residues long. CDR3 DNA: TGTGCCAGCAGCCAAAGGCCAGGACTAGCGGGGGGTGGGGAGCTGTTTTTT. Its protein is CASSQRPGLAGGGELFF.

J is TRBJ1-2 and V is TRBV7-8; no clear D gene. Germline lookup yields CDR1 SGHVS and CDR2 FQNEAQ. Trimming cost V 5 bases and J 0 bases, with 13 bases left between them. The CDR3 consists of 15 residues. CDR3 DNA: TGTGCCAGCAGCCAGGATTATTCCCCTAACTATGGCTACACCTTC. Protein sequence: CASSQDYSPNYGYTF.

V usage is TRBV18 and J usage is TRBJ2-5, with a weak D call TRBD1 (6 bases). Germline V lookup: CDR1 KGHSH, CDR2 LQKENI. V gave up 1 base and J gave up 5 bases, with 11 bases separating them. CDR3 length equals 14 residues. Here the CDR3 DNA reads TGTGCCAGCTCACCACGGCAGGGGATGGAGACCCAGTACTTC. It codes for CASSPRQGMETQYF.